The next 30 T cell receptor beta chains were all read from a single sample in a study of cytomegalovirus exposure and HLA in healthy donors. The method was immunoSEQ multiplex PCR; TCRdb's version includes in-frame clones alone and lacks a portion of them. The sample lists some 170,000 clones, 85% to 90% occurring once. The sample was PBMCs. These receptors originate from a man younger than 30 in good health and CMV-seropositive.

There are a few counts of this clone. The V and J genes are TRBV9 and TRBJ2-1; 12 bases are shared with TRBD2. Germline V gene lookup returns CDR1 SGDLS and CDR2 YYNGEE. The CDR3 sequence is 14 residues long. The V and J ends lost 3 bases and 9 bases, in that order; junction bases with no gene match: 4. DNA for the CDR3: TGTGCCAGCAGCGGACTGACTAGCGGGAGTGAGCAGTTCTTC. Protein sequence: CASSGLTSGSEQFF.

The rearrangement uses TRBV7-6 and TRBJ2-2; 7 bases fit TRBD2. There are 17 residues in the CDR3. Trimming at V came to 2 bases and at J to 7 bases, leaving 13 bases not matched to a gene. Germline CDR1 reads SGHVS; CDR2 reads FNYEAQ. CDR3 sequence reads: CASSLSSFAGRSGELFF. For the CDR3, the DNA is TGTGCCAGCAGCTTAAGTAGCTTTGCCGGGAGGAGCGGGGAGCTGTTTTTT.

The chain combines TRBV10-3 with TRBJ2-7; possible D gene TRBD1, 7 bases. This CDR3 has 14 amino acids. V was trimmed by 5 bases and J by 4 bases, leaving 15 bases between them. Germline V gives CDR1 ENHRY, CDR2 SYGVKD. The CDR3 DNA is TGTGCCATCAGTAATGCGGGACAGTTATACGAGCAGTACTTC. As protein: CAISNAGQLYEQYF.

The chain links TRBV28 to TRBJ2-1; tentatively, D is TRBD1 (6 bases). The CDR3 runs to 14 residues. Germline CDR1 and CDR2: MDHEN and SYDVKM. V lost 6 bases and J 3 bases, leaving 12 bases between the germline ends. CDR3 in amino acids: CASSPGHHYNEQFF. The DNA of the CDR3 is TGTGCCAGCAGCCCGGGACACCACTACAATGAGCAGTTCTTC.

This chain links TRBV5-1 with TRBJ2-3; TRBD2 is a possible D gene (7 bases). The V end lost 0 bases, the J end lost 6 bases, and 17 bases lay between the germline ends. The CDR3 runs 16 residues. Germline CDR1 is SGHRS and CDR2 is YFSETQ. CDR3 bases: TGCGCCAGCAGCTTGGCCGGGGGGCTGAGACAGGATACGCAGTATTTT. Its translation: CASSLAGGLRQDTQYF. Supplemented by reference TRBV5-1 and TRBJ2-3, the full variable domain reads KAGVTQTPRYLIKTRGQQVTLSCSPISGHRSVSWYQQTPGQGLQFLFEYFSETQRNKGNFPGRFSGRQFSNSRSEMNVSTLELGDSALYLCASSLAGGLRQDTQYFGPGTRLTVL.

This chain joins TRBV13 and TRBJ2-5; the match to TRBD1 covers 11 bases. V shed 5 bases, J shed 4 bases, and the junction held 9 bases outside the gene matches. The germline CDR1 and CDR2 sequences are PRHDT and FYEKMQ (reference sequence). This CDR3 comprises 16 residues. As DNA, the CDR3 is TGTGCCAGCAGCCCCCAACCGGGACAGGGGGTAGAGACCCAGTACTTC. This translates into CASSPQPGQGVETQYF. Variable domain in full (rest from reference TRBV13 and TRBJ2-5): AAGVIQSPRHLIKEKRETATLKCYPIPRHDTVYWYQQGPGQDPQFLISFYEKMQSDKGSIPDRFSAQQFSDYHSELNMSSLELGDSALYFCASSPQPGQGVETQYFGPGTRLLVL.

The chain is built from TRBV7-8 and TRBJ2-3; D uncertain. There are 12 residues in the CDR3. The V end was cut by 4 bases, the J end by 3 bases, with 5 bases between. The germline gives CDR1 SGHVS, CDR2 FQNEAQ. CDR3 nucleotide sequence: TGTGCCAGCAGCTATAGAACAGATACGCAGTATTTT. Its protein is CASSYRTDTQYF.

In this sample, this clone turned up once. The chain uses TRBV7-9 and TRBJ2-7; a weak D match, TRBD1 (5 bases). The CDR3 sequence is 14 residues long. Trimming stripped 4 bases from V and 0 bases from J, with 10 bases between. The germline V gene has CDR1 SEHNR and CDR2 FQNEAQ (reference sequence). CDR3 region: CASSSGLISYEQYF. CDR3 bases: TGTGCCAGCAGCTCAGGGTTGATCTCCTACGAGCAGTACTTC. The complete variable domain, with remaining parts taken from reference TRBV7-9 and TRBJ2-7, reads DTGVSQNPRHKITKRGQNVTFRCDPISEHNRLYWYRQTLGQGPEFLTYFQNEAQLEKSRLLSDRFSAERPKGSFSTLEIQRTEQGDSAMYLCASSSGLISYEQYFGPGTRLTVT.

This chain joins TRBV7-9 and TRBJ1-3; 7 nucleotides align to TRBD1. Per the germline V gene, CDR1 is SEHNR and CDR2 is FQNEAQ (reference sequence). The CDR3 has 14 amino acids. V shed 8 bases and J 0 bases; nucleotides not matched to a gene: 4. The chain's CDR3 is CASEGQYSGNTIYF. CDR3 in DNA: TGTGCCAGCGAGGGACAGTACTCTGGAAACACCATATATTTT.

The rearrangement uses TRBV9 and TRBJ2-3; 12 nucleotides line up with TRBD2. Germline assignment: CDR1 SGDLS and CDR2 YYNGEE. The CDR3 extends over 17 amino acids. Trimming cost V 3 bases and J 2 bases; bases outside gene matches: 7. CDR3 residues: CASSEGASGRDTDTQYF. CDR3 DNA sequence: TGTGCCAGCAGCGAGGGGGCTAGCGGGAGGGACACAGATACGCAGTATTTT.

This clone was seen more than once but under ten times. The chain employs TRBV2 and TRBJ1-2, with TRBD1 matching 7 bases. Germline CDR1 SNHLY, CDR2 FYNNEI. The CDR3 runs 13 residues. V was pared by 3 bases and J by 7 bases, with 5 bases of the junction left unmatched. This CDR3 reads CASSDRDSRGYTF. Written as DNA, the CDR3 is TGTGCCAGCAGTGACCGGGACAGCCGTGGCTACACCTTC. The whole variable domain, filled in from reference TRBV2 and TRBJ1-2, reads EPEVTQTPSHQVTQMGQEVILRCVPISNHLYFYWYRQILGQKVEFLVSFYNNEISEKSEIFDDQFSVERPDGSNFTLKIRSTKLEDSAMYFCASSDRDSRGYTFGSGTRLTVV.

V and J are TRBV2 and TRBJ2-3; possibly TRBD1 for D (5 bases). CDR1 and CDR2 (germline): SNHLY, FYNNEI. The CDR3 length is 15 residues. V lost 4 bases and J lost 2, with 13 bases in between. The CDR3 sequence is CASSGQLLTTDTQYF. The CDR3 DNA sequence: TGTGCCAGCAGTGGACAGTTACTGACCACAGATACGCAGTATTTT.

CDR3 bases: TGTGCCATCAGTGAGCCGAAGGCCCGAGACAGGGGCCCCTACGAGCAGTACTTC. It specifies CAISEPKARDRGPYEQYF. The V call is TRBV10-3, the J call TRBJ2-7, with 8 bases identical to TRBD1. Germline-derived CDR1 and CDR2 are ENHRY and SYGVKD. The CDR3 has 18 amino acids. Trimming cost V 2 bases and J 2 bases; bases outside gene matches: 14.

This clone was picked up one time. The chain is built from TRBV6-5 and TRBJ1-1; a possible D gene is TRBD1 (5 bases). With 3 bases removed from V and 4 bases from J, the gap between germline ends came to 9 bases. Germline CDR1 and CDR2: MNHEY and SVGAGI. The CDR3 is made up of 13 amino acids. The CDR3 nucleotides read TGTGCCAGCAGTTATATTCAGGGCACTGAAGCTTTCTTT. Amino acids: CASSYIQGTEAFF.

The rearrangement joins TRBV6-5 to TRBJ1-1; 10 bases line up with TRBD1. V trimming: 6 bases; J trimming: 1 base; junction bases outside the gene matches: 5. The CDR3 has 15 residues. The germline gives CDR1 MNHEY, CDR2 SVGAGI. The CDR3 region has the DNA TGTGCCAGCAGCCGGACAGGGGGACGGAACACTGAAGCTTTCTTT. Amino acid sequence: CASSRTGGRNTEAFF.

J is TRBJ2-5 and V is TRBV2, with D perhaps matching TRBD1 (5 bases). This CDR3 is 12 amino acids long. The V end lost 6 bases, the J end lost 9 bases, and 14 bases lay between the germline ends. CDR1 SNHLY and CDR2 FYNNEI come from the germline V gene. The DNA for the CDR3 is TGTGCCAGCAGAAGAGACAGTAAGGCCCAGTACTTC. Its translation: CASRRDSKAQYF.

V and J are TRBV19 and TRBJ2-2; TRBD2 matches at 13 bases. Germline-derived CDR1 and CDR2 are LNHDA and SQIVND (reference sequence). The trim removed 7 bases at V and 6 bases at J, leaving 5 bases unmatched. The CDR3 has 15 residues. In DNA form, the CDR3 reads TGTGCCAGTATGAGACTAGCGGGAGGATCCGGGGAGCTGTTTTTT. Its translation: CASMRLAGGSGELFF.

The chain joins TRBV5-6 to TRBJ2-3; TRBD1 agrees at 7 bases. This CDR3 has 15 amino acids. V lost 1 base, J lost 4 bases, and 6 bases stayed unmatched. Germline V CDR1 and CDR2: SGHDT, YYEEEE. CDR3 sequence (DNA): TGTGCCAGCAGCTTGTCGGGGACAGATGCAGATACGCAGTATTTT. It is translated as CASSLSGTDADTQYF. Full variable domain (outside the CDR3, taken from reference TRBV5-6 and TRBJ2-3): DAGVTQSPTHLIKTRGQQVTLRCSPKSGHDTVSWYQQALGQGPQFIFQYYEEEERQRGNFPDRFSGHQFPNYSSELNVNALLLGDSALYLCASSLSGTDADTQYFGPGTRLTVL.

In this sample, this clone turned up once. The chain couples TRBV7-8 to TRBJ1-3, with TRBD1 identical over 10 bases. The length of the CDR3 is 15 residues. J was trimmed by 8 bases and V by 3 bases; bases with no gene match: 7. Germline loops: CDR1 SGHVS, CDR2 FQNEAQ. The chain's CDR3 is CASSFLTGGRDTIYF. The CDR3 nucleotides read TGTGCCAGCAGCTTCCTGACAGGGGGCAGGGACACCATATATTTT.

The chain employs TRBV4-1 and TRBJ2-3, with 9 bases that match TRBD2. The CDR3 is made up of 16 amino acids. V was pared by 2 bases and J by 2 bases, with 5 bases of the junction left unmatched. Germline V gene sequence: CDR1 MGHRA, CDR2 YSYEKL. DNA of the CDR3: TGCGCCAGCAGCCAAAAACTAGCGGGCATCACAGATACGCAGTATTTT. It specifies CASSQKLAGITDTQYF.

The V call is TRBV6-4, the J call TRBJ2-1; 12 nucleotides agree with TRBD2. Looked up from germline, CDR1 is MRHNA and CDR2 is SNTAGT. The CDR3 covers 15 residues. V shed 0 bases, J shed 8 bases, and the junction held 2 bases outside the gene matches. In DNA form, the CDR3 reads TGTGCCAGCAGTGACTCGCCTAGCGGGGGGGATGAGCAGTTCTTC. It specifies CASSDSPSGGDEQFF.

The CDR3 region has the DNA TGTGCCAGCCAGCGGGAGGGTCTCGAAACCGGGGAGCTGTTTTTT. Amino acids: CASQREGLETGELFF. The V gene is TRBV5-4, the J gene TRBJ2-2; 10 nucleotides agree with TRBD2. CDR1 is SGHNT and CDR2 is YYREEE in the germline V gene (reference sequence). The CDR3 loop spans 15 amino acids. V was clipped by 7 bases and J by 5 bases; unmatched bases: 8. Full variable domain (rest looked up from reference TRBV5-4 and TRBJ2-2): ETGVTQSPTHLIKTRGQQVTLRCSSQSGHNTVSWYQQALGQGPQFIFQYYREEENGRGNFPPRFSGLQFPNYSSELNVNALELDDSALYLCASQREGLETGELFFGEGSRLTVL.

This chain uses TRBV11-1 with TRBJ1-2, with 7 bases lining up with TRBD1. V was clipped by 4 bases and J by 0 bases; unmatched bases: 5. The CDR3 runs to 15 residues. The germline gives CDR1 SGHAT, CDR2 FQDESV (reference sequence). The CDR3 loop reads CASSSRQGANYGYTF. The CDR3 DNA reads as TGTGCCAGCAGCTCTCGTCAGGGGGCTAACTATGGCTACACCTTC.

This chain joins TRBV6-5 and TRBJ1-2; 9 bases are shared with TRBD1. The germline V gene has CDR1 MNHEY and CDR2 SVGAGI. This CDR3 comprises 16 residues. The V gene end was trimmed by 2 bases and the J gene end by 5 bases; junction bases not matched to a gene: 9. The CDR3 DNA reads as TGTGCCAGCAGTTACATCCGAACAGGGGGCGGGTATGGCTACACCTTC. The encoded protein is CASSYIRTGGGYGYTF.

The chain couples TRBV29-1 to TRBJ2-3, with 7 bases aligning to TRBD2. CDR1 is SQVTM, CDR2 ANQGSEA, per germline. The CDR3 totals 13 residues. The V segment lost 7 bases and the J segment 3 bases; nucleotides outside the gene matches: 7. The CDR3 region is CSADSGSTDTQYF. The CDR3, as DNA: TGCAGCGCTGATAGCGGGTCTACAGATACGCAGTATTTT.

This chain links TRBV7-2 with TRBJ2-5, with D unresolved. This CDR3 comprises 13 residues. Germline assignment: CDR1 SGHTA and CDR2 FQGNSA. Trimming removed 1 base from V and 4 bases from J, with 7 bases in between. This chain's CDR3 is CASSLGPGETQYF. CDR3 DNA: TGTGCCAGCAGCTTAGGGCCGGGAGAGACCCAGTACTTC.

This chain joins TRBV28 and TRBJ2-1, with 12 bases that match TRBD2. The length of the CDR3 is 14 residues. Looked up from germline, CDR1 is MDHEN and CDR2 is SYDVKM. V trimming: 8 bases; J trimming: 7 bases; junction bases outside the gene matches: 6. The CDR3 sequence is CASLTSGRGNEQFF. The CDR3 nucleotides are TGTGCCAGCCTGACTAGCGGGAGAGGGAATGAGCAGTTCTTC.

V gene TRBV10-3 combines with J gene TRBJ2-2, with 7 bases fitting TRBD2. Germline values: CDR1 ENHRY, CDR2 SYGVKD. The V gene end was trimmed by 0 bases and the J gene end by 4 bases; junction bases not matched to a gene: 5. There are 16 residues in the CDR3. This chain's CDR3 is CAISESGGIGTGELFF. CDR3 coding DNA: TGTGCCATCAGTGAGTCGGGGGGGATCGGCACCGGGGAGCTGTTTTTT.

The J gene is TRBJ1-1, the V gene TRBV5-1; 8 nucleotides align to TRBD1. J lost 0 bases, V lost 5 bases, and 12 bases had no gene match. From germline, CDR1 is SGHRS and CDR2 YFSETQ. The CDR3 sequence is 17 residues long. The CDR3 sequence: CASREGQGATMNTEAFF. In nucleotides, the CDR3 is TGCGCCAGCAGAGAAGGACAGGGCGCCACAATGAACACTGAAGCTTTCTTT. The full variable domain, in which reference TRBV5-1 and TRBJ1-1 provide the parts outside the CDR3, is KAGVTQTPRYLIKTRGQQVTLSCSPISGHRSVSWYQQTPGQGLQFLFEYFSETQRNKGNFPGRFSGRQFSNSRSEMNVSTLELGDSALYLCASREGQGATMNTEAFFGQGTRLTVV.

The chain recombines TRBV5-1 with TRBJ2-1, with D unresolved. V dropped 3 bases and J dropped 1 base, with 11 bases sitting between them. CDR1 and CDR2 from the germline V gene are SGHRS and YFSETQ. The CDR3 totals 15 residues. CDR3 bases: TGCGCCAGCAGCTCGTTCGAACAGTCCTACAATGAGCAGTTCTTC. Translating it yields CASSSFEQSYNEQFF.